These 10 T cell receptor beta chains were all obtained from the same sample, sequenced in a study of T-cell reconstitution after alpha-beta-depleted transplantation in children. Unique molecular identifiers were built into the TCRbeta library. TCRdb ran MiXCR on the PCR reads and lists one entry per CDR3 protein. The table lists hundreds of thousands of distinct CDR3 sequences, roughly 17% of them singletons. The input for sequencing was PBMCs from the stem cell graft donor, taken from the stem cell graft. These receptors were obtained from a human donor who donated a stem cell graft to a child with acute myeloid leukemia.

This clonotype was detected ten times or more. V usage is TRBV29-1 and J usage is TRBJ2-2; D call uncertain. The germline V and J ends were trimmed by 0 bases and 7 bases, with 6 bases remaining between them. The CDR3 contains 12 residues. Germline V CDR1 and CDR2: SQVTM, ANQGSEA. CDR3 protein: CSVEEGYGELFF. The DNA of the CDR3 is TGCAGCGTTGAAGAGGGATACGGGGAGCTGTTTTTT.

This clonotype showed up many times. CDR3 in DNA: TGCAGTGCTAGGATCCCTCAGGGCTTCTATGGCTACACCTTC. It yields the protein CSARIPQGFYGYTF. The rearrangement uses TRBV20-1 and TRBJ1-2, with D tentatively TRBD1 (5 bases). Germline CDR1 and CDR2: DFQATT and SNEGSKA (reference sequence). The CDR3 is 14 residues long. Trimming shortened V by 3 bases and J by 4 bases, and 15 bases separated the two germline ends.

The chain links TRBV9 to TRBJ2-1; 11 bases are shared with TRBD1. V shed 3 bases, J shed 8 bases, and the junction held 4 bases outside the gene matches. The germline gives CDR1 SGDLS, CDR2 YYNGEE. The CDR3 covers 14 residues. CDR3: CASSADRGHDEQFF. CDR3 coding DNA: TGTGCCAGCAGCGCGGACAGGGGGCACGATGAGCAGTTCTTC.

This clonotype was seen repeatedly, ten times or more. The rearrangement joins TRBV7-2 to TRBJ1-2; D is ambiguous. CDR1 and CDR2 (germline): SGHTA, FQGNSA. V was shortened by 5 bases and J by 6 bases, with 22 bases between the two germline ends. This CDR3 spans 16 amino acids. The CDR3 DNA reads as TGTGCCAGCAGCGCGTCTTACGGCGGAGCTTTCCATGGCTACACCTTC. Translated, it gives CASSASYGGAFHGYTF.

This clonotype has a count of ten or more. V and J are TRBV9 and TRBJ2-3, with TRBD2 matching over 7 bases. Germline loops: CDR1 SGDLS, CDR2 YYNGEE. CDR3 length: 13 residues. Trimming removed 3 bases from V and 5 bases from J; junction bases left unmatched: 3. The CDR3, as DNA: TGTGCCAGCAGCGGGGGGGGAAAAGATACGCAGTATTTT. Its protein is CASSGGGKDTQYF.

The chain's CDR3 is CASRTGRSTETQYF. CDR3 sequence (DNA): TGTGCCAGCAGAACGGGACGGAGTACAGAGACCCAGTACTTC. The chain couples TRBV6-1 to TRBJ2-5; D tentatively reads TRBD1 or TRBD2 (5 bases each). Trimming left V 6 bases short and J 4 bases short, with 15 bases between. Germline-derived CDR1 and CDR2 are MNHNS and SASEGT. The CDR3 is made up of 14 amino acids.

This clonotype was detected many times. The CDR3 DNA reads TGCAGTGCTAGAAGGAGTGAGTTAGGCACTGAAGCTTTCTTT. Residues: CSARRSELGTEAFF. The J gene is TRBJ1-1, the V gene TRBV20-1; D gene ambiguous. Trimming left V 2 bases short and J 4 bases short, with 14 bases between. CDR1 and CDR2 (germline): DFQATT, SNEGSKA (reference sequence). The CDR3 spans 14 residues.

The table lists this clonotype with a few counts. This sequence joins TRBV3-1 and TRBJ2-1; 10 positions match TRBD1. V gave up 1 base and J gave up 4 bases; unmatched junction bases: 7. The CDR3 runs to 17 residues. CDR1 is LGHDT and CDR2 is YNNKEL in the germline V gene (reference sequence). In DNA, the CDR3 is TGTGCCAGCAGCCAAGGGCCCCGGACAGGGGGGTACAATGAGCAGTTCTTC. This gives the protein CASSQGPRTGGYNEQFF.

This clonotype was observed a handful of times. This sequence joins TRBV7-8 and TRBJ2-7; 8 nucleotides agree with TRBD1. With V trimmed by 0 bases and J by 4 bases, 2 bases remained unmatched. The germline V gene has CDR1 SGHVS and CDR2 FQNEAQ. The CDR3 extends over 14 amino acids. CDR3 region: CASSLARTGYEQYF. The CDR3 region has the DNA TGTGCCAGCAGCTTAGCCAGGACAGGGTACGAGCAGTACTTC.

The chain uses TRBV7-9 and TRBJ1-1, with no clear D. This CDR3 spans 15 amino acids. The ends were cut back, 0 bases at V and 0 bases at J, with 8 bases in the middle. Germline V gene data show CDR1 as SEHNR and CDR2 as FQNEAQ (reference sequence). The CDR3 DNA follows: TGTGCCAGCAGCTTAGCTGTGGGGATGAACACTGAAGCTTTCTTT. Amino acid sequence: CASSLAVGMNTEAFF.